One sample yielded the 2 T cell receptor beta chains listed below, sequenced in a study of cytomegalovirus exposure and HLA in healthy donors. 60 Vbeta and 13 Jbeta primers were used in PCR. Sequenced by immunoSEQ multiplex PCR; TCRdb stores in-frame clones only, minus some. Of 150,000 to 250,000 clones in the sample, 82% were seen once. Sequenced material: PBMCs. The source of these receptors is a boy between 2 and 10 years old in good health and CMV-seronegative.

The chain has TRBV20-1 and TRBJ2-2; D gene uncertain. Germline V lookup: CDR1 DFQATT, CDR2 SNEGSKA (reference sequence). The CDR3 is made up of 11 amino acids. V gave up 4 bases and J gave up 5 bases, with 5 bases separating them. CDR3 nucleotides: TGCAGTGCTACGACTACCGGGGAGCTGTTTTTT. Translating it yields CSATTTGELFF.

The chain recombines TRBV7-9 with TRBJ1-3; 8 bases map to TRBD1. The CDR3 contains 15 residues. With 5 bases clipped from V and 4 bases from J, the junction kept 7 bases outside the gene matches. Germline assignment: CDR1 SEHNR and CDR2 FQNEAQ (reference sequence). The CDR3 bases are TGTGCCAGCAGCATGGACAGGGCTTGGGGAAACACCATATATTTT. As protein: CASSMDRAWGNTIYF.